The clone carrying this TCR beta chain was observed a handful of times. The source of the sample is a study of beta chain features in type 1 diabetes. Overall study: Age, gender, cell numbers and subset yield matched between patients and controls.

Expressed TCRB transcripts were sequenced because the entire RNA isolate underwent reverse transcription. Some clones are missing from TCRdb's copy, which holds only in-frame ones; the method was immunoSEQ multiplex PCR. This table holds fewer than 500,000 clones, 14% found once. In germline, CDR1 is SNHLY, CDR2 FYNNEI. The V and J ends lost 8 bases and 6 bases respectively, with 10 bases between them. The CDR3 sequence is 12 residues long. V usage is TRBV2 and J usage is TRBJ1-4; no clear D gene. The sequence was obtained from a man aged 25 to 45 in good health. The sequencing input was naive CD4+ T cells from blood. The CDR3 protein is CASGREDEKLFF. The CDR3 DNA reads TGTGCCAGCGGTCGAGAAGATGAAAAACTGTTTTTT.